The 11 T cell receptor beta chains below all came from one sample that was sequenced in a study of vaccination effects on CD4 cells after COVID-19. Antigen-specific CD4+ T cells were expanded (with viral peptide pools) by the ViraFEST assay ahead of sequencing. Having been cultured for less than 12 days, the cells underwent CD4+ T cell isolation. Previously uninfected by SARS-CoV-2, the vaccine recipients also showed negative nucleocapsid antibodies. TCRdb's table, derived via immunoSEQ multiplex PCR, lists solely in-frame clones and lacks some. The table includes around 68,000 clones, roughly 80% detected once. These receptors have no known antigen. This sample comprised CD4+ T cells from PBMCs cultured with SARS-CoV-2 spike peptides, obtained before COVID-19 vaccination. The receptors stem from a human donor who received a COVID-19 vaccine.

There are a few counts of this clone. Different DNA sequences within this sample yield the same CDR3. The chain uses TRBV10-2 and TRBJ1-3; D is unclear. The V gene's germline CDR1 is WSHSY and CDR2 SAAADI. This CDR3 comprises 13 residues. Trimming removed 7 bases at V and 0 bases at J, with 7 bases between. The CDR3 spells CASTWDSGNTIYF. The CDR3, as DNA: TGCGCCAGCACTTGGGACTCTGGAAACACCATATATTTT.

CDR3 loop: CASSDPGQPGYTF. The CDR3 region has the DNA TGTGCCAGCAGTGACCCGGGACAGCCTGGCTACACCTTC. The chain joins TRBV6-4 to TRBJ1-2; 7 positions agree with TRBD1. In germline, CDR1 is MRHNA, CDR2 SNTAGT. V shed 2 bases and J 7 bases; nucleotides not matched to a gene: 4. This CDR3 is built from 13 residues.

V gene TRBV9 combines with J gene TRBJ2-5, with D uncertain. Germline-derived CDR1 and CDR2 are SGDLS and YYNGEE. V lost 4 bases to trimming and J lost 1 base, with 11 bases between them. The CDR3 has 14 amino acids. As DNA, the CDR3 is TGTGCCAGCAGCTCCTTTAGTAGCCAAGAGACCCAGTACTTC. Encoded protein: CASSSFSSQETQYF.

This sequence joins TRBV5-3 and TRBJ2-6; a weak D match, TRBD1 (7 bases). TRBV5-3 carries the ORF label, with uncertain function. Trimming removed 2 bases from V and 2 bases from J, with 17 bases in between. CDR3 length equals 18 residues. The CDR3 loop reads CARSFNCSRGAGANVLTF. The CDR3 DNA reads TGTGCCAGAAGCTTTAATTGCAGCAGGGGGGCTGGGGCCAACGTCCTGACTTTC.

The gene calls are TRBV18 and TRBJ2-7; TRBD1 might be the D (5 bases). CDR1 KGHSH and CDR2 LQKENI come from the germline V gene. The CDR3 totals 13 residues. V was cut by 3 bases and J by 2 bases, with 8 bases left in between. CDR3 amino acids: CASSPQGPYEQYV. The CDR3 region has the DNA TGTGCCAGCTCACCCCAGGGTCCCTACGAGCAGTACGTC.

This clone was counted once. This chain joins TRBV5-1 and TRBJ2-2, with TRBD1 as a possible D gene (6 bases). The CDR3 sequence is 15 residues long. Germline V lookup: CDR1 SGHRS, CDR2 YFSETQ. Trimming removed 0 bases from V and 2 bases from J, with 8 bases in between. The CDR3 DNA reads TGCGCCAGCAGCTTGGGGACAGACAACACCGGGGAGCTGTTTTTT. Encoded protein: CASSLGTDNTGELFF.

This clone was counted a single time. Here the CDR3 reads CASSIFWQRETQYF. As DNA, the CDR3 is TGTGCCAGTAGTATATTTTGGCAGAGGGAGACCCAGTACTTC. V gene TRBV19 combines with J gene TRBJ2-5; D gene unclear. Germline V CDR1 and CDR2: LNHDA, SQIVND (reference sequence). Trimming took off 2 bases at V and 5 bases at J, with 12 bases between the two ends. The CDR3 is made up of 14 amino acids.

The V and J genes are TRBV6-6 and TRBJ2-5; no clear D. Germline loops: CDR1 MNHNY, CDR2 SVGAGI (reference sequence). This CDR3 is built from 12 residues. With 7 bases removed from V and 5 bases from J, the gap between germline ends came to 11 bases. As DNA, the CDR3 is TGTGCCAGCACCTCAACCCCGGAGACCCAGTACTTC. This gives the protein CASTSTPETQYF.

This sequence joins TRBV11-2 and TRBJ2-3; D is undetermined. CDR1 SGHAT and CDR2 FQNNGV come from the germline V gene. The CDR3 has 13 residues. Trimming took off 4 bases at V and 2 bases at J, with 7 bases between the two ends. CDR3 DNA sequence: TGTGCCAGCAGCTCCACTTACACAGATACGCAGTATTTT. This sequence encodes CASSSTYTDTQYF.

The chain employs TRBV5-1 and TRBJ2-3; 8 nucleotides align to TRBD2. This CDR3 is 14 amino acids long. V lost 5 bases, J lost 0 bases, and 2 bases stayed unmatched. Per the germline V gene, CDR1 is SGHRS and CDR2 is YFSETQ. The CDR3 sequence: CASSSGTSTDTQYF. CDR3 in DNA: TGCGCCAGCAGTAGCGGGACTAGCACAGATACGCAGTATTTT.

The chain recombines TRBV2 with TRBJ2-7; D unclear. Trimming removed 4 bases at V and 6 bases at J, with 10 bases between. The CDR3 has 12 residues. Looked up from germline, CDR1 is SNHLY and CDR2 is FYNNEI. CDR3 amino acids: CASSGDISEQYV. The CDR3 nucleotides read TGTGCCAGCAGTGGAGACATTTCCGAGCAGTACGTC.